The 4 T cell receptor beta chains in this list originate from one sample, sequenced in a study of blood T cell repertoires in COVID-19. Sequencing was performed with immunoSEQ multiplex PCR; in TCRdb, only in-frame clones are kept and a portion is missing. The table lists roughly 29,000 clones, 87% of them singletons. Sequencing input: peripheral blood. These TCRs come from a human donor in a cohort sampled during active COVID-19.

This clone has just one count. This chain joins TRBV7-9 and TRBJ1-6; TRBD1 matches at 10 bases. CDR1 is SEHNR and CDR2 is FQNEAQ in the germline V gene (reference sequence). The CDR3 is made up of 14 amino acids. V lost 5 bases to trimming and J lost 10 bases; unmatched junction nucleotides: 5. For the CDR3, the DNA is TGTGCCAGCAGCCCCGGGACAGGGGAGTCACCCCTCCACTTT. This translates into CASSPGTGESPLHF.

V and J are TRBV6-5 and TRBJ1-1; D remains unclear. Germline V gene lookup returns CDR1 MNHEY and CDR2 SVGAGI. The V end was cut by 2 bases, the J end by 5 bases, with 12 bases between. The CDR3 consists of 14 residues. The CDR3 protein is CASSYGGRSTEAFF. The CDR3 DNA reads TGTGCCAGCAGTTACGGAGGGAGGAGTACTGAAGCTTTCTTT.

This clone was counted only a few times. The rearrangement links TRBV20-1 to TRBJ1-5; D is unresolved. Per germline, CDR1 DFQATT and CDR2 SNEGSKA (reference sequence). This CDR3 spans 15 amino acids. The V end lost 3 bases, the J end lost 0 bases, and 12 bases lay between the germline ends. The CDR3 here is CSASGEPYSNQPQHF. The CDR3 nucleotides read TGCAGTGCTAGTGGAGAACCTTATAGCAATCAGCCCCAGCATTTT.

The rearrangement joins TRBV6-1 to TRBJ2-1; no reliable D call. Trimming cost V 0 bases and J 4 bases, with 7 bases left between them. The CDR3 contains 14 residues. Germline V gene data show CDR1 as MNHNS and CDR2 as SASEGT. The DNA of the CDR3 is TGTGCCAGCAGTGAAGCTCCCGCGTACAATGAGCAGTTCTTC. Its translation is CASSEAPAYNEQFF.